Following are 21 T cell receptor beta chains from one sample sequenced in a study of blood T cell repertoires in COVID-19. The assay was immunoSEQ multiplex PCR, and TCRdb's table has in-frame clones only and misses some. This table holds hundreds of thousands of clones, 70% to 90% found once. Source material: peripheral blood. These receptors all come from a middle-aged man with acute or convalescent COVID-19.

V gene TRBV4-2 combines with J gene TRBJ1-1; 11 nucleotides line up with TRBD1. Germline CDR1 reads LGHNA; CDR2 reads YNFKEQ. The CDR3 is 17 residues long. Losses at the gene ends were 4 bases for V and 3 bases for J; bases not matched to a gene: 10. The CDR3 is CASSPRDRGAVDTEAFF. As DNA, the CDR3 is TGTGCCAGCAGCCCCCGGGACAGGGGGGCGGTGGACACTGAAGCTTTCTTT.

V gene TRBV5-4 combines with J gene TRBJ2-3, with TRBD2 identical over 7 bases. The V and J ends lost 2 bases and 2 bases, in that order; junction bases with no gene match: 8. Germline CDR1 reads SGHNT; CDR2 reads YYREEE (reference sequence). This CDR3 has 16 residues. CDR3 sequence (DNA): TGTGCCAGCAGCTTCGGGGTAGCGGGTTACACAGATACGCAGTATTTT. This sequence encodes CASSFGVAGYTDTQYF.

V is TRBV28 and J is TRBJ2-5; D unclear. V was trimmed by 4 bases and J by 0 bases, leaving 12 bases between them. The CDR3 contains 15 residues. The germline CDR1 and CDR2 sequences are MDHEN and SYDVKM. This CDR3 is CASSSGSRYQETQYF. As DNA, the CDR3 is TGTGCCAGCAGTTCCGGGTCACGGTACCAAGAGACCCAGTACTTC.

The chain uses TRBV5-8 and TRBJ2-7; the D gene is possibly TRBD1 (6 bases). Germline CDR1 and CDR2: SGHTS and YDEGEE. V dropped 1 base and J dropped 5 bases, with 13 bases sitting between them. This CDR3 is built from 14 residues. In DNA, the CDR3 is TGTGCCAGCAGCTTGTTAGGACAGCGCGACGAGCAGTACTTC. Amino acid sequence: CASSLLGQRDEQYF.

The rearrangement links TRBV6-5 to TRBJ2-5; TRBD1 agrees at 8 bases. This CDR3 is 15 amino acids long. With 0 bases clipped from V and 5 bases from J, the junction kept 5 bases outside the gene matches. Germline V gene lookup returns CDR1 MNHEY and CDR2 SVGAGI. CDR3 sequence: CASSYSPGQVETQYF. As DNA, the CDR3 is TGTGCCAGCAGTTACTCACCGGGACAGGTGGAGACCCAGTACTTC.

The J gene is TRBJ1-1, the V gene TRBV29-1, with 10 bases matching TRBD1. V lost 2 bases, J lost 4 bases, and 4 bases stayed unmatched. The CDR3 consists of 14 residues. CDR1 and CDR2 (germline): SQVTM, ANQGSEA. DNA for the CDR3: TGCAGCGTTGAAAGTGGGACAGGGGCCACTGAAGCTTTCTTT. It is translated as CSVESGTGATEAFF.

The V gene is TRBV18, the J gene TRBJ1-1; D perhaps matches TRBD1 (6 bases). The CDR3 spans 14 residues. The germline V gene has CDR1 KGHSH and CDR2 LQKENI. Trimming removed 6 bases from V and 1 base from J, with 12 bases in between. The DNA of the CDR3 is TGTGCCAGCTCCCAGACAGGAACGAACACTGAAGCTTTCTTT. This codes for CASSQTGTNTEAFF.

The chain uses TRBV6-1 and TRBJ1-5, with D possibly being TRBD1 (6 bases). Trimming pared 4 bases from V and 7 bases from J, leaving 20 bases between. This CDR3 spans 16 amino acids. The germline V gene has CDR1 MNHNS and CDR2 SASEGT. The CDR3 DNA follows: TGTGCCAGCAGTGTTGGGGGGGCGGGCACTGGACAGCCCCAGCATTTT. This gives the protein CASSVGGAGTGQPQHF.

The J gene is TRBJ1-2, the V gene TRBV18; 7 bases are shared with TRBD1. The CDR3 contains 14 residues. V lost 3 bases to trimming and J lost 2 bases; unmatched junction nucleotides: 3. Germline V gene data show CDR1 as KGHSH and CDR2 as LQKENI. CDR3 sequence reads: CASSPLTGNYGYTF. The CDR3 bases are TGTGCCAGCTCACCTTTGACAGGGAACTATGGCTACACCTTC.

V and J are TRBV6-6 and TRBJ2-3; D may be TRBD2 (7 bases). CDR3 size: 15 residues. V was cut by 6 bases and J by 6 bases, with 19 bases left in between. Germline CDR1 and CDR2: MNHNY and SVGAGI (reference sequence). CDR3 amino acids: CASSGGGGQWDTQYF. In DNA, the CDR3 is TGTGCCAGCAGCGGGGGAGGGGGTCAGTGGGATACGCAGTATTTT.

CDR3 in DNA: TGTGCCAGCAGCTCAGCCTATAGCGGGGGAGCTATAGATACGCAGTATTTT. This codes for CASSSAYSGGAIDTQYF. The V and J genes are TRBV11-3 and TRBJ2-3; 9 positions agree with TRBD2. V lost 4 bases to trimming and J lost 5 bases; unmatched junction nucleotides: 13. The V gene's germline CDR1 is SGHNT and CDR2 YENEEA. This CDR3 spans 17 amino acids.

The V and J genes are TRBV3-1 (or the pseudogene TRBV3-2) and TRBJ1-2, with D perhaps TRBD1 (6 bases). The CDR3 is 15 amino acids. Germline CDR1 and CDR2: LGHDT and YNNKEL (reference sequence). V was clipped by 4 bases and J by 5 bases, with 17 bases between them. The DNA of the CDR3 is TGTGCCAGCAGCCGATCTGGGGGCGCATCATATGGCTACACCTTC. It yields the protein CASSRSGGASYGYTF.

The V and J genes are TRBV24-1 and TRBJ2-5; tentative D call: TRBD2 (6 bases). From germline, CDR1 is KGHDR and CDR2 SFDVKD. The CDR3 runs 14 residues. V lost 5 bases and J lost 4, with 13 bases in between. CDR3 amino acids: CATSGGVTGETQYF. The CDR3 DNA reads TGTGCCACCAGTGGGGGGGTAACAGGAGAGACCCAGTACTTC.

This rearrangement joins TRBV24-1 to TRBJ2-7, with 9 bases fitting TRBD1. The CDR3 runs to 16 residues. From germline, CDR1 is KGHDR and CDR2 SFDVKD. With 4 bases clipped from V and 2 bases from J, the junction kept 8 bases outside the gene matches. CDR3 region: CATSETGTGLPYEQYF. The CDR3 nucleotides read TGTGCCACCAGTGAAACCGGGACAGGGCTACCCTACGAGCAGTACTTC.

The genes are TRBV30 and TRBJ2-4; tentative D call: TRBD1 (6 bases). V lost 4 bases to trimming and J lost 5 bases, with 12 bases between them. Germline CDR1 GTSNPN, CDR2 SVGIG (reference sequence). The CDR3 sequence is 13 residues long. CDR3 coding DNA: TGTGCCTGGAACCAGGGGCCGGAAAACATTCAGTACTTC. It codes for CAWNQGPENIQYF.

V usage is TRBV12-3 or TRBV12-4 and J usage is TRBJ2-7; D uncertain. CDR3 size: 13 residues. V was clipped by 4 bases and J by 5 bases, with 12 bases between them. CDR3 loop: CASSSPVPHEQYF. The CDR3, as DNA: TGTGCCAGCAGTTCCCCGGTCCCCCACGAGCAGTACTTC.

The rearrangement links TRBV18 to TRBJ2-1, with unresolved D. Trimming took off 3 bases at V and 7 bases at J, with 13 bases between the two ends. The CDR3 is made up of 14 amino acids. Germline assignment: CDR1 KGHSH and CDR2 LQKENI. CDR3 protein: CASSPYQDANEQFF. The DNA of the CDR3 is TGTGCCAGCTCACCGTATCAGGATGCGAATGAGCAGTTCTTC.

The gene calls are TRBV10-2 and TRBJ2-1; no firm D call. Deletions cut 5 bases from V and 0 bases from J, with 8 bases between. Looked up from germline, CDR1 is WSHSY and CDR2 is SAAADI. This CDR3 contains 14 residues. CDR3 region: CASSHRISYNEQFF. The CDR3 DNA is TGCGCCAGCAGTCACAGAATCTCCTACAATGAGCAGTTCTTC.

The chain recombines TRBV7-2 with TRBJ1-2; 7 positions agree with TRBD1. The CDR3 is 16 residues long. Losses at the gene ends were 1 base for V and 4 bases for J; bases not matched to a gene: 9. The germline V gene has CDR1 SGHTA and CDR2 FQGNSA. Written as DNA, the CDR3 is TGTGCCAGCAGCTTAGGCCGTGGGGACAGTCTCTATGGCTACACCTTC. Translated: CASSLGRGDSLYGYTF.

The chain carries TRBV6-5 and TRBJ2-7, with 8 bases aligning to TRBD1. With V trimmed by 3 bases and J by 6 bases, 10 bases remained unmatched. The CDR3 consists of 15 residues. The germline gives CDR1 MNHEY, CDR2 SVGAGI. The CDR3 loop reads CASSYSRQGKPEQYF. CDR3 nucleotides: TGTGCCAGCAGTTATTCTAGACAGGGGAAACCCGAGCAGTACTTC.

The V and J genes are TRBV18 and TRBJ2-7; D possibly corresponds to TRBD2 (5 bases). V was cut by 0 bases and J by 1 base, with 7 bases left in between. Germline V gene sequence: CDR1 KGHSH, CDR2 LQKENI. This CDR3 is 14 amino acids long. CDR3 in amino acids: CASSPPSGSYEQYF. CDR3 bases: TGTGCCAGCTCACCACCGAGCGGTTCCTACGAGCAGTACTTC.